The entry below gives a single T cell receptor beta chain sequence along with its context. Its antigen is as yet unknown. The sample comes from a study of PD-1 blockade in classical Hodgkin lymphoma. Background on the study: Intravenous delivery of nivolumab at 3 mg/kg to patients occurred every 2 weeks. Overall study findings and caveats: Patients with a complete response exhibited baseline diversity comparable to newly diagnosed patients. By cycle point C4D1, TCR diversity had risen significantly in CD4+ cells (but not CD8+ cells).

Profiled with immunoSEQ multiplex PCR; TCRdb holds only in-frame clones, not every one. The table records roughly 100,000 clones, approximately 90% of them present only once. V gave up 3 bases and J gave up 3 bases, with 14 bases separating them. Germline V CDR1 and CDR2: MDHEN, SYDVKM. The CDR3 is 15 amino acids. Every single patient, without exception, relapsed after autologous stem cell transplantation, and brentuximab vedotin exposure varied. Complete response, partial response or progressive disease made up the best responses. This receptor was taken from a human donor with classical Hodgkin lymphoma. The chain couples TRBV28 to TRBJ2-5; the D gene is possibly TRBD2 (7 bases). The input for sequencing was peripheral blood mononuclear cells (PBMCs), taken before the second cycle of nivolumab. The CDR3 is CASSLLSGGKETQYF. The DNA for the CDR3 is TGTGCCAGCAGTTTGTTATCGGGGGGCAAAGAGACCCAGTACTTC.